The clone carrying this T cell receptor (beta chain) was observed a few times. Its antigen is still unknown. PBMCs, at least 6 million per sample, were isolated. Each sample provided at least 6 micrograms of extracted total RNA. A second PCR of 7 to 11 cycles used a sample-barcoded 5' primer and a J-beta primer mix. All samples yielded 2.5 million or more CDR3-containing paired-end reads. TCRdb analysed the 5' RACE reads with MiXCR anew, one entry per CDR3 protein. The table records 1.5 million to 2 million distinct CDR3 sequences, roughly 30% of them present only once. The entry originates in a study of blood T cells in healthy people across ages. Study-wide findings and caveats: PBMCs went unsorted, and a conclusive naive versus antigen-experienced comparison was therefore prevented.

Germline assignment: CDR1 ENHRY and CDR2 SYGVKD. The length of the CDR3 is 12 residues. The clonotype comes from a woman in her 30s in good health. The chain has TRBV10-3 and TRBJ2-5; D gene ambiguous. The end of the DNA fits TRBJ2-7 better, so the J call may be wrong. Input material: blood. CDR3 bases: TGTGCCATCACCAACGAGGCAGGCGAGCAGTACTTC. Amino acids: CAITNEAGEQYF.